Listed here is a single T cell receptor beta chain. Some clones are missing from TCRdb's copy, which holds only in-frame ones; the method was immunoSEQ multiplex PCR. The data contain tens of thousands of clones, about 86% of them seen just once; the ten biggest clones take up 25% to 30%. The data derive from a study of blood T cell repertoires in COVID-19. Study-level information: T cells, B-cell-depleted T cells, or PBMCs supplied cDNA or gDNA.

CDR1 and CDR2 (germline): SGHAT, FQNNGV. V lost 5 bases to trimming and J lost 5 bases; unmatched junction nucleotides: 7. CDR3 size: 15 residues. The specimen was peripheral blood. The chain joins TRBV11-2 to TRBJ2-7; TRBD1 matches at 12 bases. This TCR was recovered from a human donor in a cohort sampled during active COVID-19. The CDR3 bases are TGTGCCAGCAGCCCCGTCGGGACAGGGGGCCACGAGCAGTACTTC. This encodes CASSPVGTGGHEQYF. The variable domain in full, completed from reference TRBV11-2 and TRBJ2-7, reads EAGVAQSPRYKIIEKRQSVAFWCNPISGHATLYWYQQILGQGPKLLIQFQNNGVVDDSQLPKDRFSAERLKGVDSTLKIQPAKLEDSAVYLCASSPVGTGGHEQYFGPGTRLTVT.